These 32 T cell receptor beta chains were all obtained from the same sample, sequenced in a study of CD8+ T cells in alopecia areata. As for treatment: oral pan-JAK inhibitor, 5-10 mg twice daily. Extraction and reverse transcription of RNA yielded cDNA as the sequencing template. The repertoire was sequenced with immunoSEQ multiplex PCR; TCRdb's copy has only in-frame clones and lacks some. The data contain about 190,000 clones, more than 55% of them singletons. The sequences come from CD4+ T cells sorted from blood, collected at week 4, from a patient treated with tofacitinib. The receptors were sampled from a human donor with alopecia areata.

The rearrangement links TRBV28 to TRBJ1-1, with D unclear. CDR3 length equals 13 residues. The V and J ends lost 4 bases and 0 bases respectively, with 6 bases between them. The germline V gene encodes CDR1 MDHEN and CDR2 SYDVKM. The CDR3 is CASSSQMNTEAFF. The CDR3 bases are TGTGCCAGCAGTTCCCAAATGAACACTGAAGCTTTCTTT.

This rearrangement joins TRBV5-1 to TRBJ1-1, with 7 bases fitting TRBD1. The CDR3 runs 12 residues. Trimming cost V 7 bases and J 3 bases; bases outside gene matches: 3. Germline V gene lookup returns CDR1 SGHRS and CDR2 YFSETQ. CDR3 in amino acids: CASAGQYTEAFF. The CDR3 DNA sequence: TGCGCCAGCGCGGGACAGTACACTGAAGCTTTCTTT.

The chain couples TRBV6-6 to TRBJ2-2; 9 bases map to TRBD1. Trimming removed 6 bases from V and 3 bases from J; junction bases left unmatched: 2. This CDR3 is 14 amino acids long. Germline assignment: CDR1 MNHNY and CDR2 SVGAGI (reference sequence). CDR3 in amino acids: CASRGQGDTGELFF. The DNA for the CDR3 is TGTGCCAGCAGGGGACAGGGTGACACCGGGGAGCTGTTTTTT.

This clone was seen a few times. The CDR3 sequence is CASSLARITDTQYF. The CDR3 DNA is TGTGCCAGCAGCTTAGCGCGAATCACAGATACGCAGTATTTT. V usage is TRBV7-8 and J usage is TRBJ2-3; D not resolved. The V gene's germline CDR1 is SGHVS and CDR2 FQNEAQ. There are 14 residues in the CDR3. Trimming cost V 0 bases and J 2 bases, with 6 bases left between them. Looking up the rest from reference TRBV7-8 and TRBJ2-3 gives the full variable domain: GAGVSQSPRYKVAKRGQDVALRCDPISGHVSLFWYQQALGQGPEFLTYFQNEAQLDKSGLPSDRFFAERPEGSVSTLKIQRTQQEDSAVYLCASSLARITDTQYFGPGTRLTVL.

The chain carries TRBV29-1 and TRBJ1-1; 7 nucleotides align to TRBD1. Germline V lookup: CDR1 SQVTM, CDR2 ANQGSEA. J was trimmed by 3 bases and V by 7 bases; bases with no gene match: 5. The CDR3 runs to 12 residues. CDR3 in amino acids: CSAATGHTEAFF. CDR3 nucleotide sequence: TGCAGCGCTGCGACAGGGCACACTGAAGCTTTCTTT.

This chain connects TRBV2 to TRBJ1-5; the D gene is possibly TRBD1 (5 bases). Trimming cost V 6 bases and J 1 base, with 13 bases left between them. The CDR3 covers 15 residues. Germline V gives CDR1 SNHLY, CDR2 FYNNEI. CDR3 amino acids: CASSQEAGSNQPQHF. The CDR3 nucleotides are TGTGCCAGCAGCCAAGAGGCAGGGAGCAATCAGCCCCAGCATTTT.

This chain connects TRBV29-1 to TRBJ2-5; D tentatively reads TRBD1 or TRBD2 (5 bases each). Near its end, the DNA agrees better with TRBJ2-7, so the J call may be wrong. CDR3 length: 15 residues. Per the germline V gene, CDR1 is SQVTM and CDR2 is ANQGSEA. CDR3 bases: TGCAGCGTTGAAGATCCGGAGGCCAGGGTCAACGAGCAGTACTTC. Its protein product is CSVEDPEARVNEQYF.

The gene calls are TRBV30 and TRBJ2-3, with D possibly being TRBD2 (5 bases). This CDR3 is built from 13 residues. CDR1 and CDR2 (germline): GTSNPN, SVGIG (reference sequence). V was pared by 5 bases and J by 4 bases, with 13 bases between. For the CDR3, the DNA is TGTGCCTGGTACAAGCGGCGGTCAGATACGCAGTATTTT. Translated, it gives CAWYKRRSDTQYF.

The chain links TRBV7-9 to TRBJ2-1; TRBD2 agrees at 10 bases. V was pared by 5 bases and J by 6 bases, with 13 bases of the junction left unmatched. Looked up from germline, CDR1 is SEHNR and CDR2 is FQNEAQ (reference sequence). This CDR3 has 17 amino acids. CDR3 in DNA: TGTGCCAGCAGCGAGGGTACCGGGACTAGCGTAGGCAATGAGCAGTTCTTC. Protein: CASSEGTGTSVGNEQFF.

The gene calls are TRBV7-8 and TRBJ2-3; 9 positions agree with TRBD2. The germline gives CDR1 SGHVS, CDR2 FQNEAQ. CDR3 length: 14 amino acids. Losses at the gene ends were 1 base for V and 7 bases for J; bases not matched to a gene: 3. CDR3: CASSLGGRGNTQYF. CDR3 nucleotides: TGTGCCAGCAGCTTAGGCGGGAGGGGCAATACGCAGTATTTT.

This clone turned up a few times. This rearrangement joins TRBV6-5 to TRBJ1-2; a weak D match, TRBD1 (5 bases). Germline CDR1 is MNHEY and CDR2 is SVGAGI. Trimming pared 0 bases from V and 6 bases from J, leaving 14 bases between. There are 15 residues in the CDR3. The DNA for the CDR3 is TGTGCCAGCAGTTACTCGAATAAGGGGATGAATGGCTACACCTTC. This encodes CASSYSNKGMNGYTF.

This clone has more than one count but fewer than ten. The rearrangement links TRBV30 to TRBJ2-5; D remains unclear. Germline V gene data show CDR1 as GTSNPN and CDR2 as SVGIG (reference sequence). With 1 base removed from V and 10 bases from J, the gap between germline ends came to 7 bases. This CDR3 is 10 amino acids long. The CDR3: CAWSGIYQYF. CDR3 DNA: TGTGCCTGGAGTGGGATTTACCAGTACTTC.

The chain employs TRBV27 and TRBJ1-5; possibly TRBD1 for D (5 bases). The CDR3 has 16 amino acids. V shed 10 bases and J shed 2 bases, with 21 bases lying between them. CDR1 and CDR2 from the germline V gene are MNHEY and SMNVEV (reference sequence). Here the CDR3 reads CATRTRGKAGNQPQHF. In nucleotides, the CDR3 is TGTGCCACTCGCACGAGGGGTAAAGCGGGCAATCAGCCCCAGCATTTT.

V usage is TRBV6-1 and J usage is TRBJ1-2; D uncertain. CDR1 MNHNS and CDR2 SASEGT come from the germline V gene. The CDR3 totals 12 residues. V was trimmed by 6 bases and J by 8 bases, leaving 13 bases between them. The CDR3 DNA sequence: TGTGCCAGCAGCGACCGGACCCACGGCTACACCTTC. This encodes CASSDRTHGYTF.

The chain has TRBV29-1 and TRBJ2-5; D remains unclear. The CDR3 loop spans 14 amino acids. Trimming took 6 bases from V and 2 from J, leaving 16 bases between them. Germline lookup yields CDR1 SQVTM and CDR2 ANQGSEA. The chain's CDR3 is CSVRSRGRQETQYF. The CDR3, as DNA: TGCAGCGTCCGCTCTAGAGGCAGACAAGAGACCCAGTACTTC.

V gene TRBV4-2 combines with J gene TRBJ1-5; D perhaps matches TRBD1 (5 bases). Germline CDR1 and CDR2: LGHNA and YNFKEQ. The CDR3 loop spans 15 amino acids. With 3 bases removed from V and 0 bases from J, the gap between germline ends came to 9 bases. CDR3: CASSQDTFSNQPQHF. The DNA of the CDR3 is TGTGCCAGCAGCCAGGACACCTTTAGCAATCAGCCCCAGCATTTT.

The chain is built from TRBV7-9 and TRBJ1-5, with 8 bases that match TRBD1. The ends lost 3 bases at V and 5 bases at J; junction bases unmatched: 6. CDR1 is SEHNR, CDR2 FQNEAQ, per germline (reference sequence). The CDR3 consists of 15 residues. CDR3 nucleotide sequence: TGTGCCAGCAGCTTCGGACAGGGTAGGGATCAGCCCCAGCATTTT. Residues: CASSFGQGRDQPQHF.

This rearrangement joins TRBV2 to TRBJ2-7; the match to TRBD2 covers 10 bases. Germline lookup yields CDR1 SNHLY and CDR2 FYNNEI. CDR3 length: 14 residues. With V trimmed by 6 bases and J by 7 bases, 9 bases remained unmatched. The CDR3 DNA reads as TGTGCCAGCAGCGGACTAGCGGAGATGGATGAGCAGTACTTC. Translated, it gives CASSGLAEMDEQYF.

This clone was found once. This chain connects TRBV14 to TRBJ1-2; D uncertain. The CDR3 is 14 residues long. CDR1 and CDR2 from the germline V gene are SGHDN and FVKESK. The V and J ends lost 4 bases and 4 bases respectively, with 13 bases between them. The CDR3 region has the DNA TGTGCCAGCAGCCCTTCTCGGGGATTCTATGGCTACACCTTC. It specifies CASSPSRGFYGYTF.

This sequence joins TRBV30 and TRBJ2-7; D ambiguous. Germline V gene lookup returns CDR1 GTSNPN and CDR2 SVGIG (reference sequence). V gave up 2 bases and J gave up 2 bases, with 10 bases separating them. CDR3 length equals 13 residues. CDR3 bases: TGTGCCTGGAGTAGGAGCCTTACCTACGAGCAGTACTTC. Its protein is CAWSRSLTYEQYF.

This sequence joins TRBV28 and TRBJ1-2; D unclear. The CDR3 is 13 residues long. Germline V gene lookup returns CDR1 MDHEN and CDR2 SYDVKM. V was pared by 7 bases and J by 7 bases, with 16 bases between. CDR3 region: CASTSPRAGGYTF. The CDR3 DNA follows: TGTGCCAGCACTTCCCCAAGGGCTGGTGGCTACACCTTC.

The rearrangement uses TRBV5-1 and TRBJ2-5; TRBD2 agrees at 7 bases. V dropped 0 bases and J dropped 5; count of bases not matched to a gene: 4. Germline CDR1 is SGHRS and CDR2 is YFSETQ. CDR3 length: 14 amino acids. CDR3 region: CASSLVGAGETQYF. The DNA of the CDR3 is TGCGCCAGCAGCTTGGTGGGAGCGGGGGAGACCCAGTACTTC.

The chain couples TRBV29-1 to TRBJ1-1; maybe TRBD1 (5 bases). The CDR3 is made up of 12 amino acids. The germline CDR1 and CDR2 sequences are SQVTM and ANQGSEA. Trimming left V 6 bases short and J 2 bases short, with 10 bases between. The CDR3 nucleotides are TGCAGCGTAACAGGTGAAAACACTGAAGCTTTCTTT. Its translation: CSVTGENTEAFF.

The chain has TRBV29-1 and TRBJ2-1, with 9 bases identical to TRBD1. The J segment lost 6 bases and the V segment lost 5 bases, leaving 8 bases of the junction unmatched. CDR1 SQVTM and CDR2 ANQGSEA come from the germline V gene. The length of the CDR3 is 14 residues. CDR3 sequence reads: CSVFRDRAANEQFF. CDR3 nucleotides: TGCAGCGTTTTTCGGGACAGGGCTGCCAATGAGCAGTTCTTC.

This chain connects TRBV29-1 to TRBJ1-1, with D uncertain. V lost 4 bases and J lost 1, with 13 bases in between. Germline V gene lookup returns CDR1 SQVTM and CDR2 ANQGSEA. The CDR3 contains 14 residues. CDR3 nucleotides: TGCAGCGTTGGGTCCCCATTTGAGAACACTGAAGCTTTCTTT. Its protein product is CSVGSPFENTEAFF. Drawing the rest from reference TRBV29-1 and TRBJ1-1, the complete variable domain is SAVISQKPSRDICQRGTSLTIQCQVDSQVTMMFWYRQQPGQSLTLIATANQGSEATYESGFVIDKFPISRPNLTFSTLTVSNMSPEDSSIYLCSVGSPFENTEAFFGQGTRLTVV.

In nucleotides, the CDR3 is TGTGCCAGCAGCAGGTGGTCTGGGGCCAACGTCCTGACTTTC. Translation gives CASSRWSGANVLTF. V is TRBV2 and J is TRBJ2-6; D gene uncertain. There are 14 residues in the CDR3. Looked up from germline, CDR1 is SNHLY and CDR2 is FYNNEI. V lost 6 bases and J lost 1, with 7 bases in between.

This clone was seen more than once but under ten times. The CDR3 loop is CASSLVGGISSTDTQYF. CDR3 DNA sequence: TGTGCCAGCAGCTTAGTAGGGGGGATCTCTAGCACAGATACGCAGTATTTT. The V gene is TRBV11-2, the J gene TRBJ2-3; D tentatively reads TRBD1 or TRBD2 (6 bases each). This CDR3 is built from 17 residues. Germline V gene sequence: CDR1 SGHAT, CDR2 FQNNGV. The ends were cut back, 1 base at V and 0 bases at J, with 14 bases in the middle.

The CDR3 loop is CASSDAQPQHF. CDR3 sequence (DNA): TGTGCCAGCAGTGACGCACAGCCCCAGCATTTT. The chain couples TRBV6-1 to TRBJ1-5; no definite D call. Per germline, CDR1 MNHNS and CDR2 SASEGT. This CDR3 comprises 11 residues. Trimming pared 3 bases from V and 7 bases from J, leaving 4 bases between.

The chain employs TRBV29-1 and TRBJ2-2, with 16 bases fitting TRBD2. The CDR3 consists of 16 residues. Germline V gives CDR1 SQVTM, CDR2 ANQGSEA. V dropped 3 bases and J dropped 5; count of bases not matched to a gene: 3. CDR3 DNA: TGCAGCGTTGAGGGACTAGCGGGAGGGAGGACCGGGGAGCTGTTTTTT. It specifies CSVEGLAGGRTGELFF.

The chain recombines TRBV30 with TRBJ1-2; D is unresolved. The CDR3 loop spans 12 amino acids. Germline lookup yields CDR1 GTSNPN and CDR2 SVGIG (reference sequence). V dropped 4 bases and J dropped 4 bases, with 10 bases sitting between them. CDR3 loop: CAWTLGGYGYTF. The CDR3 DNA reads TGTGCCTGGACCCTCGGTGGCTATGGCTACACCTTC.

The chain has TRBV29-1 and TRBJ1-1; D gene unclear. Trimming took 6 bases from V and 0 from J, leaving 8 bases between them. Germline V gene lookup returns CDR1 SQVTM and CDR2 ANQGSEA. The CDR3 runs to 12 residues. CDR3 nucleotides: TGCAGCGTAGCCCCTTTGAACACTGAAGCTTTCTTT. Residues: CSVAPLNTEAFF.

This sequence joins TRBV2 and TRBJ1-5, with D maybe TRBD1 (6 bases). CDR3 length: 13 amino acids. Trimming stripped 5 bases from V and 5 bases from J, with 10 bases between. CDR1 and CDR2 (germline): SNHLY, FYNNEI. DNA for the CDR3: TGTGCCAGCAGTCCTGGGGGCGATCAGCCCCAGCATTTT. Translated, it gives CASSPGGDQPQHF.